This TCR beta chain was captured by sequencing in a study of blood T cell repertoires in COVID-19 (dated by TCRdb to 2018 to 2021). About the study as a whole: Collaborator samples came from the United States, Italy and Spain and covered acute and convalescent phases of COVID-19. The material from the prospective study consisted of cDNA or gDNA derived from T cells, B-cell-depleted T cells, or PBMCs. A de-identified subject ID, COVID-19 status, age in years and sex were almost always included in the sample metadata. Samples came from the ongoing ImmuneRACE study (first 160 participants) plus 1,254 subjects from 6 global collaborators. Deeply sampled blood TCRbeta repertoires from subjects exposed to, actively infected with, or recovered from COVID-19 were included in the dataset. HLA class I and class II types, where available, came from metadata supplied by the sample provider rather than from assay-based typing. The repertoires were released in a freely available public database intended as a resource for research on the immune response to SARS-CoV-2. General study outcomes and caveats: The amount of clinical and demographic metadata varied by source and participant and was provided uncurated.

Comments on this clone: No antigen is known for it. The sample holds no much larger clone one base away, and base qualities are not on file.

TCRbeta CDR3 regions were amplified from genomic DNA by means of the immunoSEQ Assay, a bias-controlled multiplex PCR. Per the source publication's procedure: Nucleated cell counts per sample were estimated from amplification of reference gene primers within the assay. Sequence reads were collapsed and filtered to measure the absolute abundance of every unique TCRbeta CDR3 rearrangement. For each sample, productive Simpson clonality was calculated as the square root of Simpson's diversity index over productive rearrangements. TCRdb provides this immuneACCESS table in a form limited to in-frame rearrangements. Some clones are lacking; in checked studies, under half of them reflect an unresolved V gene, and why the rest are absent is not known. V and J calls and clone size are given by that table; D and trimming were obtained from the DNA. The sample table shows 90,000 to 100,000 clones, and roughly 82% are seen once. Of the sample, roughly 25% falls within the top ten clones.

Collaborating institutions collected whole blood in K2EDTA tubes following their own protocols. For TCRbeta analysis, collaborators shipped samples in one of three forms: frozen whole blood, isolated PBMCs, or DNA extracted from either of those sample types. CDR1 and CDR2, looked up from the germline V gene (reference sequence), are MNHNY and SVGAGI. The CDR3 sequence holds 15 residues, the cysteine and phenylalanine included. Left in the record is the CDR3 DNA by itself, 45 bases read in frame from the first base. V lost 0 bases and J lost 4 bases; the stretch between them is 10 bases long. The sample taken for sequencing was peripheral blood. The receptor comes from a man in his sixties with acute or convalescent COVID-19. In this chain, TRBV6-6 is recombined with TRBJ1-3; TRBD1 is perhaps the D gene, given 6 matching bases. The DNA sequence is as follows: TGTGCCAGCAGTTACTCACAAACAGGGGGAAACACCATATATTTT. It specifies CASSYSQTGGNTIYF.